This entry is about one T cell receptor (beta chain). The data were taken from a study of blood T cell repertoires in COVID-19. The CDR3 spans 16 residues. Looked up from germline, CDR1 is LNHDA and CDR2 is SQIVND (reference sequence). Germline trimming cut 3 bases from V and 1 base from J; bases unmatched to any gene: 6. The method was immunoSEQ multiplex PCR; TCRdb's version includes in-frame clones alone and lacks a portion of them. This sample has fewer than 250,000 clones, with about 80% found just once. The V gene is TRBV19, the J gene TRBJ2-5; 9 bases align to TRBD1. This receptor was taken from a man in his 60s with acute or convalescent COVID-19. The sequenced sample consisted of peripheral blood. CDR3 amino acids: CASSIDGTGLQETQYF. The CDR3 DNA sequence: TGTGCCAGTAGTATCGACGGGACAGGGCTCCAAGAGACCCAGTACTTC. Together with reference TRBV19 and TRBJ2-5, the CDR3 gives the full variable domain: DGGITQSPKYLFRKEGQNVTLSCEQNLNHDAMYWYRQDPGQGLRLIYYSQIVNDFQKGDIAEGYSVSREKKESFPLTVTSAQKNPTAFYLCASSIDGTGLQETQYFGPGTRLLVL.